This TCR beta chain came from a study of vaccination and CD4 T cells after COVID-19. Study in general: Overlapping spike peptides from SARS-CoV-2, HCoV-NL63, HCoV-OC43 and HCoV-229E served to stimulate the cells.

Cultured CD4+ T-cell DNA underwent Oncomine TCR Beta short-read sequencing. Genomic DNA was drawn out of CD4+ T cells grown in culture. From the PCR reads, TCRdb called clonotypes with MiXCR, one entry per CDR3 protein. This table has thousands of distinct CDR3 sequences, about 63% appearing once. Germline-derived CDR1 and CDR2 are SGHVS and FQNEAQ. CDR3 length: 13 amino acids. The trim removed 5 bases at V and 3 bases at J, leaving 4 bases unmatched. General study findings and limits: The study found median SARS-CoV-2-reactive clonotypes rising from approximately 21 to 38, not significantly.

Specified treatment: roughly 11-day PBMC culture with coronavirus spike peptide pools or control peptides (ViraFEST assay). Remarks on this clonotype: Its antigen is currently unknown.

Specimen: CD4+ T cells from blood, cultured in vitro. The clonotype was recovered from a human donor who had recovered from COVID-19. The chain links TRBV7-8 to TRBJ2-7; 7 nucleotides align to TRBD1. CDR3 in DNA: TGTGCCAGCAGCGTAGACAGGGACTACGAGCAGTACTTC. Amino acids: CASSVDRDYEQYF.